This T cell receptor beta chain was captured in a study of CD8+CD57+ T cells in acquired aplastic anemia. About the study: Quantities of DNA derived from sorted CD4+ and CD8+ cells averaged approximately 3.3 ug. Study-level points and caveats: Significant differences in CD8+ Simpson's diversity were not observed between patients and controls.

Flow cytometry had shown expanded CD8+CD57+ cells in the patients chosen for sequencing. Acquired aplastic anemia of severe grade affected all patients. Patients were treatment-naive when blood was sampled. Per the germline V gene, CDR1 is LNHNV and CDR2 is YYDKDF (reference sequence). V trimming: 4 bases; J trimming: 8 bases; junction bases outside the gene matches: 7. The CDR3 runs 14 residues. Using genomic DNA as the template, TCR beta VDJ and CDR3 profiling was carried out. TCRdb processed the reads anew with MiXCR; each CDR3 protein has one entry. Found here are just over 450,000 distinct CDR3 sequences, roughly a third of them singletons; the top ten hold nearly 0.85%. As for this clonotype: Antigen: not known.

Sequenced input: sorted CD4+, CD8+, or CD8+CD57+ T cells (not recorded which) from PBMCs. This clonotype was sampled from a human donor with aplastic anemia. The chain joins TRBV15 to TRBJ1-4; TRBD1 aligns across 7 bases. CDR3: CATSIDRAGEKLFF. CDR3 sequence (DNA): TGTGCCACCAGCATAGACAGGGCGGGAGAAAAACTGTTTTTT. The whole variable domain, remainder taken from reference TRBV15 and TRBJ1-4, is DAMVIQNPRYQVTQFGKPVTLSCSQTLNHNVMYWYQQKSSQAPKLLFHYYDKDFNNEADTPDNFQSRRPNTSFCFLDIRSPGLGDTAMYLCATSIDRAGEKLFFGSGTQLSVL.